This record looks at one T cell receptor (beta chain) sequence and its context. Antigen: not known. Amplification used 60 Vbeta primers and 13 Jbeta primers. Per the study methods: Later, tens of millions of unique TCR beta chains were counted in an analysis, and around 11 million of them were shared. Sequencing was performed with immunoSEQ multiplex PCR; in TCRdb, only in-frame clones are kept and a portion is missing. V and J calls and clone size are as listed in that table; D and trimming were resolved from the DNA. The repertoire has around 99,000 clones, around 77% of them found once; the top ten carry around 3%. This sample was included in a study of cytomegalovirus exposure and HLA in healthy donors. Study-level points and caveats: Common viral pathogens seemed, in a later analysis, to connect with several of the most significant clusters.

The CDR3 extends over 15 amino acids. The ends were cut back, 4 bases at V and 1 base at J, with 13 bases in the middle. Germline V gives CDR1 SEHNR, CDR2 FQNEAQ (reference sequence). The receptor was derived from a man aged 40-55 years in good health and CMV-seronegative. The specimen sequenced was PBMCs. The chain carries TRBV7-9 and TRBJ1-1; D is possibly TRBD1 (5 bases). For the CDR3, the DNA is TGTGCCAGCAGCTATACCCCTACAGGGAACACTGAAGCTTTCTTT. It codes for CASSYTPTGNTEAFF.